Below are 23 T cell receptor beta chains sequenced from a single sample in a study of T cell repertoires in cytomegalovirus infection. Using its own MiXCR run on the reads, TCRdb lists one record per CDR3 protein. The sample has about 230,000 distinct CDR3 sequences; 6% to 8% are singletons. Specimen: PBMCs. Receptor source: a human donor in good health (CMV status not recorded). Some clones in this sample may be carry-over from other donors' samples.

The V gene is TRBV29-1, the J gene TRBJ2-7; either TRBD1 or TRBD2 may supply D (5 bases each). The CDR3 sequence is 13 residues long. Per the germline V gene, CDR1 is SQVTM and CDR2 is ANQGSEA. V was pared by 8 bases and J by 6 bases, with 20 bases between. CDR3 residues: CSFPLGARGEQYF. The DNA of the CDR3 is TGCAGCTTCCCCTTAGGGGCACGGGGCGAGCAGTACTTC.

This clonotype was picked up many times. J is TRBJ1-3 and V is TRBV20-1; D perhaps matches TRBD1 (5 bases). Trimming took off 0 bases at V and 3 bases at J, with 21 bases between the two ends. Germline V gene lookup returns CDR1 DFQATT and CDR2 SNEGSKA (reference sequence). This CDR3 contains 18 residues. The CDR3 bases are TGCAGTGCTAGAGATTCGGGGCAGGCCAGCGGTTATGGAAACACCATATATTTT. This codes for CSARDSGQASGYGNTIYF.

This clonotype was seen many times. CDR3 bases: TGTGCCAGCAGCTCCTGGGAGTTCGGGGGACAGTATGGCTACACCTTC. Translation: CASSSWEFGGQYGYTF. V usage is TRBV7-2 and J usage is TRBJ1-2; 7 bases are shared with TRBD1. After removal of 4 bases from V and 5 bases from J, the junction contained 13 bases not matched to a gene. The CDR3 is 16 amino acids. Germline CDR1 reads SGHTA; CDR2 reads FQGNSA.

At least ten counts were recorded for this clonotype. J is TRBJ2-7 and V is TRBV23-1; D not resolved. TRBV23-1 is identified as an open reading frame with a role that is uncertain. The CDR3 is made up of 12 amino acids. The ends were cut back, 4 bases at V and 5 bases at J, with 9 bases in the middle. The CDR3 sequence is CASSRTGDEQYF. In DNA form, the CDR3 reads TGCGCCAGCAGTCGGACGGGCGACGAGCAGTACTTC.

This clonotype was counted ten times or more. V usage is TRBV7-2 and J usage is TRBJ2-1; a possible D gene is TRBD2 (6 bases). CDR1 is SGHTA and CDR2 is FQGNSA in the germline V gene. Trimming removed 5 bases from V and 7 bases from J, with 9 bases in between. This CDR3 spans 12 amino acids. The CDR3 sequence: CASSRLVNEQFF. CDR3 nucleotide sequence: TGTGCCAGCAGCCGACTAGTAAATGAGCAGTTCTTC.

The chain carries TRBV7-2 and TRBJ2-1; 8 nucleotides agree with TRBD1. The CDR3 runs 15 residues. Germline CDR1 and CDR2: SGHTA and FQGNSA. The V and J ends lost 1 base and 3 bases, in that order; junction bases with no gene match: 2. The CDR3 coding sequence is TGTGCCAGCAGCTTAGAGGGACAGGTCTACAATGAGCAGTTCTTC. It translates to CASSLEGQVYNEQFF. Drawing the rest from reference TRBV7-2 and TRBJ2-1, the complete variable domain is GAGVSQSPSNKVTEKGKDVELRCDPISGHTALYWYRQSLGQGLEFLIYFQGNSAPDKSGLPSDRFSAERTGGSVSTLTIQRTQQEDSAVYLCASSLEGQVYNEQFFGPGTRLTVL.

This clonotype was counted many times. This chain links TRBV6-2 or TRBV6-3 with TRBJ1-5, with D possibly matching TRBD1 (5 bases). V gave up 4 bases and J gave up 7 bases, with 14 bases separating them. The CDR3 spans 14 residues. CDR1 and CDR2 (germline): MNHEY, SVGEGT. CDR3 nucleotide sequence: TGTGCCAGCAGTTGGCAGGGTGATTCACAGCCCCAGCATTTT. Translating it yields CASSWQGDSQPQHF.

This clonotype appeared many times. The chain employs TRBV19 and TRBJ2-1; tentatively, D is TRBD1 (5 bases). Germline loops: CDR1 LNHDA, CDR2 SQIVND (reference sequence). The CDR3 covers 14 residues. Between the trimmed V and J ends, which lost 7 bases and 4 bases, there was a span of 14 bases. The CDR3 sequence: CASKGRSPYNEQFF. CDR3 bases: TGTGCCAGTAAGGGGCGGTCACCATACAATGAGCAGTTCTTC.

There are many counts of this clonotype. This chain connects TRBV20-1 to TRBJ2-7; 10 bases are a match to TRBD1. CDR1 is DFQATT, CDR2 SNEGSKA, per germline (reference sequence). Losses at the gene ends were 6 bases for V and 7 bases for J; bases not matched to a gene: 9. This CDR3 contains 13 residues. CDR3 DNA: TGCAGTGCAGCCGGGACAGGGGTATGGGAGCAGTACTTC. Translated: CSAAGTGVWEQYF.

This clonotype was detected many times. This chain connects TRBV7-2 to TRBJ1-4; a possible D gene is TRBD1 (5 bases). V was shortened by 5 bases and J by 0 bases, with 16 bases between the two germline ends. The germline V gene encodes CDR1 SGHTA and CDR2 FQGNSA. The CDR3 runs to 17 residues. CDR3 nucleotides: TGTGCCAGCAGCCCCAGTCGGGGCCCTGCAACTAATGAAAAACTGTTTTTT. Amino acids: CASSPSRGPATNEKLFF.

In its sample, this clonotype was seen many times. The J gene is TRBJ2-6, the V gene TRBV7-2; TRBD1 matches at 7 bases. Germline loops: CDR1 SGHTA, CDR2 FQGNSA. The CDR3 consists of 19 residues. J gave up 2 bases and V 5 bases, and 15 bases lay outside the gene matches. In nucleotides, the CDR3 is TGTGCCAGCAGCCGACGACAGGGATCCGCCAGGGCTGGGGCCAACGTCCTGACTTTC. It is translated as CASSRRQGSARAGANVLTF.

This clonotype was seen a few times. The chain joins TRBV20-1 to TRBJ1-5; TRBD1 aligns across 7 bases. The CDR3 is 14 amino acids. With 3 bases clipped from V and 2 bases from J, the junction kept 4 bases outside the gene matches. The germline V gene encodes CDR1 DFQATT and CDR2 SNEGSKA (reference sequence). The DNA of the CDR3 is TGCAGTGCTAGGGTCGGACAGGGCAATCAGCCCCAGCATTTT. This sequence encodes CSARVGQGNQPQHF.

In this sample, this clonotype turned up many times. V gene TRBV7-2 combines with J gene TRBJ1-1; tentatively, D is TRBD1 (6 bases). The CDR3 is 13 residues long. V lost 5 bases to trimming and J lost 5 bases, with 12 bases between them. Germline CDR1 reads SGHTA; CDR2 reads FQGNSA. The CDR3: CASSLNRVTEAFF. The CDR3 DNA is TGTGCCAGCAGCCTCAACAGGGTTACTGAAGCTTTCTTT.

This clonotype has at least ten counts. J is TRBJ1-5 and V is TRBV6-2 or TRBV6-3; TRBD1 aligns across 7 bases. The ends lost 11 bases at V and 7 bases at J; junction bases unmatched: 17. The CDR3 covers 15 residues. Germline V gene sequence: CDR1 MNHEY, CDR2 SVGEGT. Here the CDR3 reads CASRDPTGIGQPQHF. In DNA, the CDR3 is TGTGCCTCCAGGGATCCGACAGGGATAGGGCAGCCCCAGCATTTT.

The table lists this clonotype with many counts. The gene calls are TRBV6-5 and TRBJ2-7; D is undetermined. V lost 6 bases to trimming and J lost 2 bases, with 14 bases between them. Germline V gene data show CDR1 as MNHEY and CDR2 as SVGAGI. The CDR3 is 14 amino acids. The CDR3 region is CASRENIGPYEQYF. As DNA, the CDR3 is TGTGCCAGCAGAGAGAACATTGGCCCCTACGAGCAGTACTTC.

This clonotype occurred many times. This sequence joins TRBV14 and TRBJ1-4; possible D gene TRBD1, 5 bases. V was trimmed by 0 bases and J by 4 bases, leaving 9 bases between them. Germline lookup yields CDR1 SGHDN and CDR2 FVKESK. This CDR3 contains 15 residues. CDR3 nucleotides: TGTGCCAGCAGCCAAGATCCGGGGGTTAATGAAAAACTGTTTTTT. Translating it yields CASSQDPGVNEKLFF.

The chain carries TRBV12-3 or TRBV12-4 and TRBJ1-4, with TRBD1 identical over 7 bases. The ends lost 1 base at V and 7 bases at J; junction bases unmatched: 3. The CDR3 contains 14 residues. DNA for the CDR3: TGTGCCAGCAGTTTAGGACAGGGAAGTGAAAAACTGTTTTTT. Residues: CASSLGQGSEKLFF.

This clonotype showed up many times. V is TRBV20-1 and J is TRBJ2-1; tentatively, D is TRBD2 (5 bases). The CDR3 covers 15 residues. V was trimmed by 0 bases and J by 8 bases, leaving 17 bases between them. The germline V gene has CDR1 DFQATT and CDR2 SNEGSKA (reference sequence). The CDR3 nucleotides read TGCAGTGCTAGAGATGCCAGTAGCGTTGGGGATGAGCAGTTCTTC. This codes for CSARDASSVGDEQFF.

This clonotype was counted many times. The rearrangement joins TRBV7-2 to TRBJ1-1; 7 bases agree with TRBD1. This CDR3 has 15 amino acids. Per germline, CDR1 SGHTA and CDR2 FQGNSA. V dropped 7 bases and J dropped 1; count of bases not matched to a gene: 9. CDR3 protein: CASNHRGDRNTEAFF. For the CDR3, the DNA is TGTGCCAGCAATCACAGGGGTGATCGGAACACTGAAGCTTTCTTT.

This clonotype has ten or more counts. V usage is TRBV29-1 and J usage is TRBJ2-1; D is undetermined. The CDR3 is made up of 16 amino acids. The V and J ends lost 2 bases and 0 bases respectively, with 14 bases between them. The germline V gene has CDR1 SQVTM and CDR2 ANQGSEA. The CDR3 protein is CSVESPQRSSYNEQFF. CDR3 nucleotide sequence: TGCAGCGTTGAAAGCCCCCAGCGTAGCTCCTACAATGAGCAGTTCTTC.

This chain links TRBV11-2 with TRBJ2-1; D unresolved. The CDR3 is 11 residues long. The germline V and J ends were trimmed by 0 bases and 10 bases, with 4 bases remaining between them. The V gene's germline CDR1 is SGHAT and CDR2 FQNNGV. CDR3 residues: CASSLEREQFF. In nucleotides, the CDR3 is TGTGCCAGCAGCTTAGAAAGGGAGCAGTTCTTC.

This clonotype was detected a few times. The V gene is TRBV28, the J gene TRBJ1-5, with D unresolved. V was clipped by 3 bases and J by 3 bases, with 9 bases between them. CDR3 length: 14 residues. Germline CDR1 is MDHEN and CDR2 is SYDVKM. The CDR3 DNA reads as TGTGCCAGCAGTTTGGGATCGTTCAATCAGCCCCAGCATTTT. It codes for CASSLGSFNQPQHF.

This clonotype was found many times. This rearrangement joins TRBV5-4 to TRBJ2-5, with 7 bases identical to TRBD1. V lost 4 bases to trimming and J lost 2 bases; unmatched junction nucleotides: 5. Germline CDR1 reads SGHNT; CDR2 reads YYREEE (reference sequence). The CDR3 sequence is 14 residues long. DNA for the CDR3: TGTGCCAGCAGCAGGACGACAGGGCAAGAGACCCAGTACTTC. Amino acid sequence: CASSRTTGQETQYF.